Each of the 19 T cell receptor beta chains below was sequenced from the same sample in a study of blood T cell repertoires in COVID-19. TCRdb keeps only in-frame clones here, not all; method: immunoSEQ multiplex PCR. The data contain about 120,000 clones, 81% of them singletons. Sequenced: peripheral blood. These receptors were taken from a woman in her fifties or sixties with acute or convalescent COVID-19.

V usage is TRBV30 and J usage is TRBJ2-7, with 8 bases identical to TRBD2. The J segment lost 3 bases and the V segment lost 2 bases, leaving 9 bases of the junction unmatched. The CDR3 sequence is 15 residues long. In germline, CDR1 is GTSNPN, CDR2 SVGIG (reference sequence). The CDR3 sequence is CAWSHTSGEDYEQYF. CDR3 in DNA: TGTGCCTGGAGTCACACTAGCGGAGAGGACTACGAGCAGTACTTC.

In DNA form, the CDR3 reads TGTGCCAGCAGCTCAATAGCGGGAGGCTCCTACAATGAGCAGTTCTTC. Protein: CASSSIAGGSYNEQFF. The chain couples TRBV7-3 to TRBJ2-1; TRBD2 matches at 10 bases. The V segment lost 4 bases and the J segment 0 bases; nucleotides outside the gene matches: 3. The CDR3 contains 16 residues. CDR1 is SGHTA and CDR2 is FQGTGA in the germline V gene.

The chain employs TRBV6-6 and TRBJ1-5; D unclear. The CDR3 consists of 14 residues. The germline V gene has CDR1 MNHNY and CDR2 SVGAGI (reference sequence). V was clipped by 4 bases and J by 6 bases, with 13 bases between them. The DNA for the CDR3 is TGTGCCAGCAGTTGGGCGAGTCTGATTCAGCCCCAGCATTTT. Translated, it gives CASSWASLIQPQHF.

The chain links TRBV7-9 to TRBJ1-2, with 10 nucleotides matching TRBD1. The CDR3 runs to 14 residues. Per germline, CDR1 SEHNR and CDR2 FQNEAQ (reference sequence). J was trimmed by 5 bases and V by 5 bases; bases with no gene match: 5. The CDR3 is CASSRGTGEYGYTF. CDR3 nucleotide sequence: TGTGCCAGCAGCCGAGGGACAGGGGAATATGGCTACACCTTC. The full variable domain, in which reference TRBV7-9 and TRBJ1-2 provide the parts outside the CDR3, is DTGVSQNPRHKITKRGQNVTFRCDPISEHNRLYWYRQTLGQGPEFLTYFQNEAQLEKSRLLSDRFSAERPKGSFSTLEIQRTEQGDSAMYLCASSRGTGEYGYTFGSGTRLTVV.

The chain's CDR3 is CASSLSGTSYEQYF. The CDR3 nucleotides are TGTGCCAGCAGCTTGTCGGGGACATCCTACGAGCAGTACTTC. V is TRBV5-4 and J is TRBJ2-7, with a weak D call TRBD1 (6 bases). The germline V gene encodes CDR1 SGHNT and CDR2 YYREEE (reference sequence). V gave up 1 base and J gave up 1 base, with 9 bases separating them. The CDR3 loop spans 14 amino acids.

The V gene is TRBV7-9, the J gene TRBJ1-4; TRBD1 agrees at 7 bases. This CDR3 has 15 amino acids. Germline CDR1 and CDR2: SEHNR and FQNEAQ (reference sequence). J lost 7 bases, V lost 2 bases, and 7 bases had no gene match. The CDR3 nucleotides read TGTGCCAGCAGCTTATCCCTCAGGGGGAGTGAAAAACTGTTTTTT. Its translation is CASSLSLRGSEKLFF.

The CDR3 sequence is CASSLRAGDGTYEQYF. CDR3 nucleotide sequence: TGTGCCAGCAGCCTTCGAGCGGGGGACGGAACCTACGAGCAGTACTTC. The chain is built from TRBV27 and TRBJ2-7; 8 nucleotides agree with TRBD2. V shed 6 bases, J shed 2 bases, and the junction held 12 bases outside the gene matches. Germline V CDR1 and CDR2: MNHEY, SMNVEV (reference sequence). The CDR3 is 16 residues long.

The genes are TRBV30 and TRBJ2-3; 7 bases agree with TRBD2. CDR1 GTSNPN and CDR2 SVGIG come from the germline V gene (reference sequence). The CDR3 covers 16 residues. CDR3 in DNA: TGTGCTTTTCGCCGAGCGGGATACACTAGCACAGATACGCAGTATTTT. This codes for CAFRRAGYTSTDTQYF.

This CDR3 reads CASSSGRTETQYF. The CDR3 bases are TGTGCCAGCAGTAGCGGGAGGACAGAGACCCAGTACTTC. The chain combines TRBV14 with TRBJ2-5; TRBD2 matches at 10 bases. This CDR3 has 13 amino acids. Trimming took 6 bases from V and 4 from J; bases not matched to a gene: 2. In germline, CDR1 is SGHDN, CDR2 FVKESK.

This clone has only a few counts. The CDR3 region is CASSATSGRRDGGEQFF. In DNA form, the CDR3 reads TGTGCCAGCAGCGCGACGAGCGGGAGGCGGGATGGGGGTGAGCAGTTCTTC. The chain employs TRBV9 and TRBJ2-1; 9 bases match TRBD2. With V trimmed by 3 bases and J by 9 bases, 16 bases remained unmatched. CDR3 length equals 17 residues. Germline CDR1 and CDR2: SGDLS and YYNGEE.

The chain uses TRBV5-4 and TRBJ2-5; D is unresolved. V dropped 4 bases and J dropped 2 bases, with 12 bases sitting between them. This CDR3 is 14 amino acids long. Germline V CDR1 and CDR2: SGHNT, YYREEE (reference sequence). Here the CDR3 DNA reads TGTGCCAGCAGCCTCAGTCTTCATCAAGAGACCCAGTACTTC. Its translation: CASSLSLHQETQYF.

The chain recombines TRBV29-1 with TRBJ2-1; D call uncertain. Between the trimmed V and J ends, which lost 3 bases and 1 base, there was a span of 7 bases. Germline CDR1 is SQVTM and CDR2 is ANQGSEA. There are 13 residues in the CDR3. The CDR3 region is CSVEAPSYNEQFF. As DNA, the CDR3 is TGCAGCGTTGAGGCACCATCCTACAATGAGCAGTTCTTC.

The J gene is TRBJ2-4, the V gene TRBV19; tentative D call: TRBD2 (6 bases). V gave up 3 bases and J gave up 12 bases, with 9 bases separating them. This CDR3 is 11 amino acids long. Germline V gene lookup returns CDR1 LNHDA and CDR2 SQIVND (reference sequence). CDR3 amino acids: CASSIGTYQYF. The CDR3 nucleotides read TGTGCCAGTAGTATTGGGACTTATCAGTACTTC.

This chain joins TRBV7-2 and TRBJ1-4; D remains unclear. This CDR3 has 14 amino acids. CDR1 SGHTA and CDR2 FQGNSA come from the germline V gene. Trimming cost V 2 bases and J 5 bases, with 9 bases left between them. CDR3 residues: CASSLSHSNEKLFF. DNA of the CDR3: TGTGCCAGCAGCTTATCCCACAGCAATGAAAAACTGTTTTTT.

The rearrangement links TRBV3-1 (or the pseudogene TRBV3-2) to TRBJ2-7; D may be TRBD1 (6 bases). The CDR3 contains 14 residues. V was shortened by 4 bases and J by 4 bases, with 14 bases between the two germline ends. CDR1 and CDR2 from the germline V gene are LGHDT and YNNKEL (reference sequence). CDR3 DNA: TGTGCCAGCAGCCTCCCGGGACAAGATTACGAGCAGTACTTC. Translation: CASSLPGQDYEQYF.

The rearrangement links TRBV10-2 to TRBJ1-4; TRBD1 agrees at 7 bases. Germline-derived CDR1 and CDR2 are WSHSY and SAAADI. After removal of 8 bases from V and 8 bases from J, the junction contained 8 bases not matched to a gene. This CDR3 is 13 amino acids long. The CDR3: CASGDSSGEKLFF. Here the CDR3 DNA reads TGCGCCAGCGGGGACAGCTCTGGGGAAAAACTGTTTTTT.

In its sample, this clone was seen once. The chain joins TRBV19 to TRBJ1-3; 9 bases agree with TRBD1. V shed 8 bases, J shed 2 bases, and the junction held 1 base outside the gene matches. CDR1 and CDR2 from the germline V gene are LNHDA and SQIVND (reference sequence). The CDR3 consists of 13 residues. CDR3 amino acids: CASWDRAGNTIYF. In nucleotides, the CDR3 is TGTGCCAGTTGGGACAGGGCTGGAAACACCATATATTTT.

The rearrangement uses TRBV2 and TRBJ1-1; TRBD1 is a possible D gene (6 bases). The CDR3 runs to 14 residues. The V gene lost 5 bases and the J gene lost 4 bases, with 14 bases spanning the gap. The V gene's germline CDR1 is SNHLY and CDR2 FYNNEI. In nucleotides, the CDR3 is TGTGCCAGCAGTCGGGACACCGGTTCCACTGAAGCTTTCTTT. Its translation is CASSRDTGSTEAFF.

The genes are TRBV5-1 and TRBJ1-4; 8 nucleotides line up with TRBD1. With 2 bases clipped from V and 7 bases from J, the junction kept 4 bases outside the gene matches. CDR1 is SGHRS and CDR2 is YFSETQ in the germline V gene. CDR3 size: 14 residues. CDR3 sequence: CASSLWDRSEKLFF. The CDR3 DNA follows: TGCGCCAGCAGCTTATGGGACAGGTCTGAAAAACTGTTTTTT.